Below are 14 T cell receptor beta chains sequenced from a single sample in a study of blood T cell repertoires in COVID-19. Clones were read by immunoSEQ multiplex PCR, and TCRdb kept only the in-frame ones, dropping some. The sample holds tens of thousands of clones; 85% are singletons and the top ten take about 14%. Sequences were obtained from peripheral blood. All receptors derive from a human donor with acute or convalescent COVID-19. The donor label of this sample is uncertain.

The chain carries TRBV5-4 and TRBJ1-5, with unresolved D. The CDR3 covers 13 residues. CDR1 and CDR2 from the germline V gene are SGHNT and YYREEE (reference sequence). Trimming took off 0 bases at V and 5 bases at J, with 6 bases between the two ends. CDR3: CASSLEADQPQHF. The CDR3 DNA reads TGTGCCAGCAGCTTGGAGGCGGATCAGCCCCAGCATTTT.

The chain joins TRBV5-6 to TRBJ2-2; D not resolved. The length of the CDR3 is 13 residues. CDR1 and CDR2 (germline): SGHDT, YYEEEE. The CDR3 nucleotides read TGTGCGTCTAGGCGGATGAACACCGGGGAGCTGTTTTTT. Amino acid sequence: CASRRMNTGELFF.

This chain connects TRBV9 to TRBJ2-5, with D maybe TRBD1 (6 bases). The CDR3 is made up of 15 amino acids. Germline V gene lookup returns CDR1 SGDLS and CDR2 YYNGEE. Deletions cut 0 bases from V and 4 bases from J, with 13 bases between. Written as DNA, the CDR3 is TGTGCCAGCAGCGTAGAGGGGGTTGTAGGAGAGACCCAGTACTTC. It specifies CASSVEGVVGETQYF.

The V gene is TRBV5-1, the J gene TRBJ2-5, with 8 bases that match TRBD2. Germline V gene lookup returns CDR1 SGHRS and CDR2 YFSETQ. J gave up 7 bases and V 4 bases, and 3 bases lay outside the gene matches. This CDR3 comprises 12 residues. CDR3 protein: CASSPGGGTQYF. CDR3 in DNA: TGCGCCAGCAGCCCCGGGGGGGGGACCCAGTACTTC.

This clone was picked up a small number of times. The V call is TRBV30, the J call TRBJ2-2; the D gene is possibly TRBD2 (5 bases). CDR3 size: 14 residues. In germline, CDR1 is GTSNPN, CDR2 SVGIG (reference sequence). Trimming removed 0 bases from V and 6 bases from J, with 11 bases in between. The DNA of the CDR3 is TGTGCCTGGAGTGTAAGCCTAGCTGCCGGGGAGCTGTTTTTT. Translating gives CAWSVSLAAGELFF.

A single count supports this clone. The chain links TRBV19 to TRBJ1-2, with TRBD1 matching over 9 bases. The germline V gene has CDR1 LNHDA and CDR2 SQIVND (reference sequence). The CDR3 is made up of 15 amino acids. J gave up 0 bases and V 4 bases, and 3 bases lay outside the gene matches. CDR3 in DNA: TGTGCCAGTAGTACACAGGGGGCAGCTAACTATGGCTACACCTTC. Residues: CASSTQGAANYGYTF.

The chain carries TRBV10-3 and TRBJ1-5; TRBD1 matches 8 bases. Germline trimming cut 8 bases from V and 4 bases from J; bases unmatched to any gene: 10. Per germline, CDR1 ENHRY and CDR2 SYGVKD. This CDR3 region has 15 residues. In nucleotides, the CDR3 is TGTGCCATCCATGTCTTTACAGGGGGAAATCAGCCCCAGCATTTT. This translates into CAIHVFTGGNQPQHF.

As DNA, the CDR3 is TGCGCCAGCAGCCCCCAGAGTGGCGGGGGGGCAGATACGCAGTATTTT. The encoded protein is CASSPQSGGGADTQYF. This chain links TRBV4-1 with TRBJ2-3; 9 bases match TRBD2. V lost 4 bases, J lost 4 bases, and 9 bases stayed unmatched. CDR1 and CDR2 (germline): MGHRA, YSYEKL. The CDR3 runs 16 residues.

This rearrangement joins TRBV9 to TRBJ1-1; 11 nucleotides agree with TRBD1. J gave up 4 bases and V 0 bases, and 20 bases lay outside the gene matches. The CDR3 is 21 amino acids. CDR1 and CDR2 (germline): SGDLS, YYNGEE. The DNA for the CDR3 is TGTGCCAGCAGCGTAGGGTTGGGGTCCGGGACAGGGGGTGTAGTCGGCACTGAAGCTTTCTTT. Translating it yields CASSVGLGSGTGGVVGTEAFF. Full variable domain (rest looked up from reference TRBV9 and TRBJ1-1): DSGVTQTPKHLITATGQRVTLRCSPRSGDLSVYWYQQSLDQGLQFLIQYYNGEERAKGNILERFSAQQFPDLHSELNLSSLELGDSALYFCASSVGLGSGTGGVVGTEAFFGQGTRLTVV.

This clone appeared a single time. The chain carries TRBV10-3 and TRBJ2-3, with D possibly matching TRBD1 (5 bases). This CDR3 has 14 amino acids. With 7 bases removed from V and 0 bases from J, the gap between germline ends came to 11 bases. Looked up from germline, CDR1 is ENHRY and CDR2 is SYGVKD. CDR3 sequence: CAIKIGASTDTQYF. CDR3 nucleotides: TGTGCCATCAAGATAGGGGCAAGCACAGATACGCAGTATTTT.

The chain couples TRBV10-1 to TRBJ2-7, with D perhaps TRBD2 (6 bases). The CDR3 is made up of 13 amino acids. The germline V and J ends were trimmed by 6 bases and 3 bases, with 12 bases remaining between them. Germline values: CDR1 WNHNN, CDR2 SYGVQD (reference sequence). CDR3 in amino acids: CASSQGLLYEQYF. The CDR3 coding sequence is TGCGCCAGCAGCCAGGGACTCCTCTACGAGCAGTACTTC.

The rearrangement links TRBV18 to TRBJ2-2; D perhaps matches TRBD2 (7 bases). Looked up from germline, CDR1 is KGHSH and CDR2 is LQKENI. The CDR3 length is 15 residues. V was clipped by 3 bases and J by 3 bases, with 11 bases between them. The CDR3 reads CASSPRGGDTGELFF. CDR3 sequence (DNA): TGTGCCAGCTCACCGAGGGGGGGAGACACCGGGGAGCTGTTTTTT.

The rearrangement links TRBV28 to TRBJ1-5; 9 nucleotides align to TRBD1. Looked up from germline, CDR1 is MDHEN and CDR2 is SYDVKM. Germline trimming cut 8 bases from V and 6 bases from J; bases unmatched to any gene: 8. This CDR3 is 14 amino acids long. The CDR3 region has the DNA TGTGCCAGCGATACCGGACAGGGGCGTCAGCCCCAGCATTTT. Translated: CASDTGQGRQPQHF. The full variable domain, with the rest looked up from reference TRBV28 and TRBJ1-5, is DVKVTQSSRYLVKRTGEKVFLECVQDMDHENMFWYRQDPGLGLRLIYFSYDVKMKEKGDIPEGYSVSREKKERFSLILESASTNQTSMYLCASDTGQGRQPQHFGDGTRLSIL.

This sequence joins TRBV20-1 and TRBJ1-1; D might be TRBD1 (5 bases). Germline-derived CDR1 and CDR2 are DFQATT and SNEGSKA (reference sequence). CDR3 length equals 13 residues. V gave up 3 bases and J gave up 4 bases, with 12 bases separating them. The CDR3 DNA reads TGCAGTGCTAGTCTACAGGAGGGCACTGAAGCTTTCTTT. This codes for CSASLQEGTEAFF.